This T cell receptor (beta chain) originates from a study of blood T cell repertoires in COVID-19. Germline loops: CDR1 ENHRY, CDR2 SYGVKD. Trimming cost V 10 bases and J 3 bases, with 15 bases left between them. This CDR3 contains 14 residues. Here immunoSEQ multiplex PCR was the method, and the copy in TCRdb shows in-frame clones only, minus some. This sample has over 130,000 clones, with about four fifths found just once. The sequence was obtained from a human donor in a cohort sampled during active COVID-19. Sequenced material: peripheral blood. The rearrangement joins TRBV10-3 to TRBJ2-2; unclear D gene. The CDR3 coding sequence is TGTGCCACGTGGAACCATGGAGACACCGGGGAGCTGTTTTTT. Translation: CATWNHGDTGELFF.